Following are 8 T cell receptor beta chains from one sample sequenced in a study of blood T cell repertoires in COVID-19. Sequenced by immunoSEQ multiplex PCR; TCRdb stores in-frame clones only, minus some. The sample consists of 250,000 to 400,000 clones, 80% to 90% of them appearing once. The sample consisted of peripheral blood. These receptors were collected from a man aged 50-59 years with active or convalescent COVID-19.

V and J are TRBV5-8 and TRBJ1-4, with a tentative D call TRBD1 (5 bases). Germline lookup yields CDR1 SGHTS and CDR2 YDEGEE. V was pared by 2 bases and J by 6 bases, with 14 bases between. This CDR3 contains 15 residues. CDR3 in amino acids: CASSFPTGADEKLFF. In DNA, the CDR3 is TGTGCCAGCAGCTTCCCGACTGGGGCGGATGAAAAACTGTTTTTT.

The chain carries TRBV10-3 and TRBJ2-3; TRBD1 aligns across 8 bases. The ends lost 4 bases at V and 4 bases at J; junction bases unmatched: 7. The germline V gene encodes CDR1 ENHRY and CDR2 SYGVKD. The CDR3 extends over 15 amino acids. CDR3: CAISGTRGLADTQYF. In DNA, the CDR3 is TGTGCCATCAGTGGAACCAGGGGGCTAGCAGATACGCAGTATTTT.

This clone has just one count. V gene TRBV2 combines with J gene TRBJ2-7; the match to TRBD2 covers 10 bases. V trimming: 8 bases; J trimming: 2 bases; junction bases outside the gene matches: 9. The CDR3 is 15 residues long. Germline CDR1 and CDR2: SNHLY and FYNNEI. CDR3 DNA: TGTGCCAGCGCCGGGCGGCTAGCGGGAGCCTACGAGCAGTACTTC. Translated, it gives CASAGRLAGAYEQYF.

In nucleotides, the CDR3 is TGTGCCAGCAGCGCCTGGACAGGGGGGTACACTGAAGCTTTCTTT. Translated, it gives CASSAWTGGYTEAFF. The chain uses TRBV7-2 and TRBJ1-1; TRBD1 aligns across 10 bases. Trimming at V came to 5 bases and at J to 3 bases, leaving 6 bases not matched to a gene. CDR1 and CDR2 from the germline V gene are SGHTA and FQGNSA. The CDR3 is 15 amino acids.

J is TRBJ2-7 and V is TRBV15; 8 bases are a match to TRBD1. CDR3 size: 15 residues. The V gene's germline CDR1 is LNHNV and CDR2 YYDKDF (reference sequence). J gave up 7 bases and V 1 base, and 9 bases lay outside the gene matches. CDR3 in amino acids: CATSRGTGTRGEQYF. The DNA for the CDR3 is TGTGCCACCAGCAGAGGGACAGGGACGAGGGGGGAGCAGTACTTC.

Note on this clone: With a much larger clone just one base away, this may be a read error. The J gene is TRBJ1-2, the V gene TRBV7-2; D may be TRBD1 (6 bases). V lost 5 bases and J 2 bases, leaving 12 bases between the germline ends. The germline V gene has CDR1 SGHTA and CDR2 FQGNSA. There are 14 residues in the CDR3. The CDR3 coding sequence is TGTGCCAGCAGCCCACAGGGAGGGAACTATGGCTACACCTTC. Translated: CASSPQGGNYGYTF.

CDR3 loop: CASSPVGQGITGNTIYF. DNA of the CDR3: TGTGCCAGCAGTCCCGTCGGACAGGGTATAACTGGAAACACCATATATTTT. The J gene is TRBJ1-3, the V gene TRBV27; 8 bases line up with TRBD1. J gave up 2 bases and V 5 bases, and 11 bases lay outside the gene matches. The CDR3 totals 17 residues. From germline, CDR1 is MNHEY and CDR2 SMNVEV (reference sequence).

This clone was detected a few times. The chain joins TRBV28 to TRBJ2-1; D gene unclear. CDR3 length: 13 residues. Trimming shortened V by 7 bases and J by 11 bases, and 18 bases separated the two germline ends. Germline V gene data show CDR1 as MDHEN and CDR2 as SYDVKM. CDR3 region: CASTLSLEKQQFF. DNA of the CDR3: TGTGCCAGCACTCTTTCACTTGAGAAGCAGCAGTTCTTC.